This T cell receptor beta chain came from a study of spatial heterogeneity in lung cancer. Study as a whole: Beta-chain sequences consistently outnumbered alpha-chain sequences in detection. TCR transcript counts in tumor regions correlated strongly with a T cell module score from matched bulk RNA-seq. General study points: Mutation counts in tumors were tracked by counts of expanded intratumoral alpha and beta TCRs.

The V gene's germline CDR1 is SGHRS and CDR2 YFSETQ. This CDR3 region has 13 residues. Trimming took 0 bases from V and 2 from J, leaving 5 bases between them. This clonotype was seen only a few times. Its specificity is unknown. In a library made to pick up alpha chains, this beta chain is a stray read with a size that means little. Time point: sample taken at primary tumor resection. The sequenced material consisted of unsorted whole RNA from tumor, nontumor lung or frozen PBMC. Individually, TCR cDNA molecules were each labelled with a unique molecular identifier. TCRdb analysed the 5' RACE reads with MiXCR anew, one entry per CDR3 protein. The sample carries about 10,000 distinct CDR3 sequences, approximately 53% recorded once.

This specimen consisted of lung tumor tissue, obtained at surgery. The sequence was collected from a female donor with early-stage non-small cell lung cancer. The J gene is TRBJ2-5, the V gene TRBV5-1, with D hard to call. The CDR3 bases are TGCGCCAGCAGCTTGGCCCAGCAAGAGACCCAGTACTTC. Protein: CASSLAQQETQYF. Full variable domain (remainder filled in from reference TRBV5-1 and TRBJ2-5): KAGVTQTPRYLIKTRGQQVTLSCSPISGHRSVSWYQQTPGQGLQFLFEYFSETQRNKGNFPGRFSGRQFSNSRSEMNVSTLELGDSALYLCASSLAQQETQYFGPGTRLLVL.